These T cell receptor beta chains were read from a single sample in a study of blood T cell repertoires in COVID-19. Profiled with immunoSEQ multiplex PCR; TCRdb holds only in-frame clones, not every one. The sample has 65,000 or so clones, 76% seen once. Sequenced sample: peripheral blood. These receptors came from a woman in her fifties or sixties with active or convalescent COVID-19. CDR3s include the opening cysteine and the closing phenylalanine or tryptophan. Size values are once, few and many counts, or a class for expanded clones, and some rows have none.

clone size: .; V gene: TRBV27; CDR3 protein: CASSSGTGGMNTEAFF
clone size: .; V gene: TRBV7-6; CDR3 protein: CASSQSGEGSEQYF
clone size: .; V gene: TRBV2; CDR3 protein: CASRARDRGYEQYF
clone size: .; V gene: TRBV7-2; CDR3 protein: CASSSRGNEQYF
clone size: once; V gene: TRBV15; CDR3 protein: CATSRVRAISGANVLTF
clone size: few; V gene: TRBV1; CDR3 protein: CISFSCARQETQYF
clone size: .; V gene: TRBV27; CDR3 protein: CASRGASGNTIYF
clone size: .; V gene: TRBV19; CDR3 protein: CASSAGTGDEKLFF
clone size: few; V gene: TRBV20-1; CDR3 protein: CSASGSYEQYF
clone size: .; V gene: TRBV6-5; CDR3 protein: CATQGLSPGGYTF
clone size: .; V gene: TRBV5-1; CDR3 protein: CASSSGLDSYNEQFF
clone size: .; V gene: TRBV3-1/TRBV3-2; CDR3 protein: CASSQVRGLGTEAFF
clone size: .; V gene: TRBV9; CDR3 protein: CASSFSPTNYGYTF
clone size: .; V gene: TRBV14; CDR3 protein: CASSQAPGLDLYEQYF
clone size: .; V gene: TRBV7-2; CDR3 protein: CASSRTSGYNEQFF
clone size: .; V gene: TRBV21-1; CDR3 protein: CASSKARAGDPTGELFF
clone size: .; V gene: TRBV7-3; CDR3 protein: CASSLTNSDTQYF
clone size: few; V gene: TRBV15; CDR3 protein: CATSSLQGAGGYTF